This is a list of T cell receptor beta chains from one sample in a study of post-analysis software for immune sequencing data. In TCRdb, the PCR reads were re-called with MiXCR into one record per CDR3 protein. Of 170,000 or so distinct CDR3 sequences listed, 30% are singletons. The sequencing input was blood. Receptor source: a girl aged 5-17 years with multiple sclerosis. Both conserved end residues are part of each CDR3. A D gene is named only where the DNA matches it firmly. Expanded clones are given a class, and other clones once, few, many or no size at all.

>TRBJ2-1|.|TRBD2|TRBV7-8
CASSLPLAGAYNEQFF
TGTGCCAGCAGCTTACCATTAGCGGGAGCCTACAATGAGCAGTTCTTC
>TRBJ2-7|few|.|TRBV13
CASSSFGTSYEQYF
TGTGCCAGCAGCTCGTTCGGGACATCCTACGAGCAGTACTTC
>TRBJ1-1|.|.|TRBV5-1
CASSWGVGNTEAFF
TGCGCCAGCAGCTGGGGAGTCGGGAACACTGAAGCTTTCTTT
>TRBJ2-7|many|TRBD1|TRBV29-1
CSVEDRSARYF
TGCAGCGTGGAGGACAGGTCAGCTCGGTACTTC
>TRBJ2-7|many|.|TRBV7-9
CASSHGWEEYYEQYF
TGTGCCAGCAGCCACGGTTGGGAGGAGTACTACGAGCAGTACTTC
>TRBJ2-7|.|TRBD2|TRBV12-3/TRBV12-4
CASKMLAASYEQYF
TGTGCCAGCAAGATGCTAGCGGCATCCTACGAGCAGTACTTC
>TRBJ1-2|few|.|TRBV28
CASSSYEGEGILYGYTF
TGTGCCAGCAGTTCCTATGAGGGCGAAGGGATTCTCTATGGCTACACCTTC
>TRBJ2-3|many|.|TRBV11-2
CASSLEPNTQYF
TGTGCCAGCAGCTTAGAACCGAATACGCAGTATTTT
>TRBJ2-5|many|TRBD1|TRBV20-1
CSGGQAYQETQYF
TGCAGTGGGGGACAGGCGTACCAAGAGACCCAGTACTTC
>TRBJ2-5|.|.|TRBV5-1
CASHSGTGRGGETQYF
TGCGCCAGTCATAGCGGGACAGGGAGAGGCGGGGAGACCCAGTACTTC
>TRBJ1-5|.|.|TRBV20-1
CSVNREIGQPQHF
TGCAGTGTCAATAGGGAGATCGGCCAGCCCCAGCATTTT
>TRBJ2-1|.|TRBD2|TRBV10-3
CAISGGLAVGEQFF
TGTGCCATCAGTGGAGGACTAGCTGTGGGTGAGCAGTTCTTC
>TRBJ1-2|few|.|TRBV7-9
CASSFGQRDGYTF
TGTGCCAGCAGCTTTGGACAGAGGGATGGCTACACCTTC
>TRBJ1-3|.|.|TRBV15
CATGTSSGNTIYF
TGTGCCACCGGGACCAGCTCTGGAAACACCATATATTTT
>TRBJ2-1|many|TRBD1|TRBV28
CASSYSTGVGEQFF
TGTGCCAGCAGTTACTCGACAGGGGTAGGTGAGCAGTTCTTC
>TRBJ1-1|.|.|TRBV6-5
CASIEGVGDTEAFF
TGTGCCAGCATCGAAGGGGTAGGGGACACTGAAGCTTTCTTT
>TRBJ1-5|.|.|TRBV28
CASSLSGRGLSNQPQHF
TGTGCCAGCAGTTTAAGTGGCAGGGGACTGAGCAATCAGCCCCAGCATTTT
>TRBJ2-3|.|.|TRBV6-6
CASTHPGVGTDTQYF
TGTGCCAGCACCCACCCCGGGGTGGGAACAGATACGCAGTATTTT
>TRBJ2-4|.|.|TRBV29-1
CSTGLFSNEQYF
TGCAGCACTGGATTATTTTCCAATGAGCAGTACTTC
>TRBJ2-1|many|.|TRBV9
CASSVGLDSSYNEQFF
TGTGCCAGCAGCGTAGGTCTAGATAGCTCCTACAATGAGCAGTTCTTC